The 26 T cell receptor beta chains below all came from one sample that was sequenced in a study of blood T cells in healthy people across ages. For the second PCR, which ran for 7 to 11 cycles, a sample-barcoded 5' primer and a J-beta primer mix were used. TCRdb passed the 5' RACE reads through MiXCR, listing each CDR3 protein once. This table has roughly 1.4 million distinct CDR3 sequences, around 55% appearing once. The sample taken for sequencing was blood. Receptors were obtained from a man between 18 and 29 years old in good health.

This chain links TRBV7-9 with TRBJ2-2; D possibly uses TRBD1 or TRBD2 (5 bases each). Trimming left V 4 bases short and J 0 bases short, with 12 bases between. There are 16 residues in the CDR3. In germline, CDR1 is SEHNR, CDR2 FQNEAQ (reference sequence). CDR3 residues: CASSSLGGPNTGELFF. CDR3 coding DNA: TGTGCCAGCAGCTCCCTTGGGGGACCGAACACCGGGGAGCTGTTTTTT. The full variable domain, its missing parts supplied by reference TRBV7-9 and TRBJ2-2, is DTGVSQNPRHKITKRGQNVTFRCDPISEHNRLYWYRQTLGQGPEFLTYFQNEAQLEKSRLLSDRFSAERPKGSFSTLEIQRTEQGDSAMYLCASSSLGGPNTGELFFGEGSRLTVL.

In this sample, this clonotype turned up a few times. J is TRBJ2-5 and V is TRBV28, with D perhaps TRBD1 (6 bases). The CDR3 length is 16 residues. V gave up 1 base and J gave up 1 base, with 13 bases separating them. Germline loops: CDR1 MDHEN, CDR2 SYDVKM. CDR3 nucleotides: TGTGCCAGCAGTTTATCGGTCTGGGGGCCCCAAGAGACCCAGTACTTC. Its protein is CASSLSVWGPQETQYF.

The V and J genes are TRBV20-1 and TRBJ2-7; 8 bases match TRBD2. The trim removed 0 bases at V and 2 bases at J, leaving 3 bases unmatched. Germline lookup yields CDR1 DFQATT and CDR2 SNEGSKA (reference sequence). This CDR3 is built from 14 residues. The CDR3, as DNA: TGCAGTGCTAGAGAGCGGGAGGCCCCCTACGAGCAGTACTTC. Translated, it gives CSAREREAPYEQYF.

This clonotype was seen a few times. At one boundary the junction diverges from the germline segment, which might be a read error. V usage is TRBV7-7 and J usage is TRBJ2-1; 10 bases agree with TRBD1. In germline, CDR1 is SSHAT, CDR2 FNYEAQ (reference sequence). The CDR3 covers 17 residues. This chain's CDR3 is CASSLHTGTGVGNEQFF. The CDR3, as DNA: TGTGCTAGCAGCCTACACACCGGGACAGGGGTCGGGAATGAGCAGTTCTTC. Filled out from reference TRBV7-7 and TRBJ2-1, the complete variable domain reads GAGVSQSPRYKVTKRGQDVTLRCDPISSHATLYWYQQALGQGPEFLTYFNYEAQPDKSGLPSDRFSAERPEGSISTLTIQRTEQRDSAMYRCASSLHTGTGVGNEQFFGPGTRLTVL.

CDR3 loop: CASMSTLKGRDYGYTF. The CDR3 nucleotides are TGTGCCAGCATGAGTACGCTGAAGGGCCGCGACTATGGCTACACCTTC. This chain links TRBV6-6 with TRBJ1-2; D is uncertain. The CDR3 spans 16 residues. Germline V lookup: CDR1 MNHNY, CDR2 SVGAGI (reference sequence). V was pared by 7 bases and J by 3 bases, with 21 bases between.

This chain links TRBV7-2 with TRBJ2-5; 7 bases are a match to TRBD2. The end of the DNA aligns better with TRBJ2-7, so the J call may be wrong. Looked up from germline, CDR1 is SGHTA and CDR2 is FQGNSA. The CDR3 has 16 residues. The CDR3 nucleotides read TGTGCCAGCAGTCATCGAACCGGGACTACTTACTACGAGCAGTACTTC. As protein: CASSHRTGTTYYEQYF.

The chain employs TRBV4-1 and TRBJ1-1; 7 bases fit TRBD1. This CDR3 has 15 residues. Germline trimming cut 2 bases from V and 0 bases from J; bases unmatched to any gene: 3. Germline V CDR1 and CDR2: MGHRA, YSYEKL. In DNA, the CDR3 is TGCGCCAGCAGCCAACGGGACAGAATGAACACTGAAGCTTTCTTT. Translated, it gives CASSQRDRMNTEAFF.

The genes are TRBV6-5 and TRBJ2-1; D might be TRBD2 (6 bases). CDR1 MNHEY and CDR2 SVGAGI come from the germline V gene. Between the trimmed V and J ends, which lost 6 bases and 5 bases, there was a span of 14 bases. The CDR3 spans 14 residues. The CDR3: CASRELGGNNEQFF. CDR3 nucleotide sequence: TGTGCCAGCAGGGAGCTAGGAGGGAACAATGAGCAGTTCTTC.

This chain's CDR3 is CAISEPADTGYGYTF. In DNA, the CDR3 is TGTGCCATCAGTGAGCCCGCTGACACCGGCTATGGCTACACCTTC. The J gene is TRBJ1-2, the V gene TRBV10-3; unclear D gene. V was shortened by 2 bases and J by 4 bases, with 14 bases between the two germline ends. The CDR3 is 15 amino acids. Germline-derived CDR1 and CDR2 are ENHRY and SYGVKD.

The CDR3 nucleotides read TGTGCCAGCAGCACCGATATTTGGGGACAAGACTACAATGAGCAGTTCTTC. This codes for CASSTDIWGQDYNEQFF. The chain links TRBV7-2 to TRBJ2-1; tentative D call: TRBD1 (6 bases). CDR1 is SGHTA, CDR2 FQGNSA, per germline. The ends were cut back, 5 bases at V and 3 bases at J, with 20 bases in the middle. The CDR3 runs 17 residues.

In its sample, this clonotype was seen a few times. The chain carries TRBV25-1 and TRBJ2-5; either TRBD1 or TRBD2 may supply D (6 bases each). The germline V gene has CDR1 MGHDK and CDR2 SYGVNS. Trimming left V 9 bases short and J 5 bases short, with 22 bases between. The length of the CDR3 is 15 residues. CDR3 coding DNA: TGTGCCAGTGGATCCCATAGGGGGAGGTCGGAGACCCAGTACTTC. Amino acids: CASGSHRGRSETQYF.

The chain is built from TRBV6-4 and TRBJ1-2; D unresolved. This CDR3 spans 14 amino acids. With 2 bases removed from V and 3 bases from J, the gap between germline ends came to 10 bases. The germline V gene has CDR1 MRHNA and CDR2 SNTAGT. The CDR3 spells CASSDGVGDYGYTF. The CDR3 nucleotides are TGTGCCAGCAGTGACGGCGTTGGTGACTATGGCTACACCTTC.

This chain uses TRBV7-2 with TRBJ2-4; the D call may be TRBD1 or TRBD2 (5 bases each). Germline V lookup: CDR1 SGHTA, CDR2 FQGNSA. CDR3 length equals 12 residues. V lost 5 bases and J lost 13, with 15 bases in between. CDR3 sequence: CASSAPGRKQYF. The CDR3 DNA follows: TGTGCCAGCAGCGCGCCGGGACGGAAGCAGTACTTC.

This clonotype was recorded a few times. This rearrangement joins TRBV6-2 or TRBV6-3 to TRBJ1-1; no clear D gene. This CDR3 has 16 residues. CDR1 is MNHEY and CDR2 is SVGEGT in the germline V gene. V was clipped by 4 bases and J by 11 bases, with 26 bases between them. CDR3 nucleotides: TGTGCCAGCAGTTCGTTACAGAGATCTAAAGAAGCTGCGGCTTTCTTT. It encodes CASSSLQRSKEAAAFF.

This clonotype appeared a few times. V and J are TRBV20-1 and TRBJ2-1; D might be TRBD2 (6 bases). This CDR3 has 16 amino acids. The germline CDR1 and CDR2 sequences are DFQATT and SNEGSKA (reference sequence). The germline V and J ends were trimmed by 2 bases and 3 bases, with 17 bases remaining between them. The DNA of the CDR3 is TGCAGTGCTAGACTGGGCGGGGACTTATACTACAATGAGCAGTTCTTC. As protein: CSARLGGDLYYNEQFF.

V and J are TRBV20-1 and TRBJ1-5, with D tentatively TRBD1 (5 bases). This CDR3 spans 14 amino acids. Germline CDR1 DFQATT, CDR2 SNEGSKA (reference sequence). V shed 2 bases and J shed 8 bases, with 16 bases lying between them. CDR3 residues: CSARRGRAEEPQHF. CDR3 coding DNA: TGCAGTGCTAGAAGGGGCAGGGCAGAGGAGCCCCAGCATTTT.

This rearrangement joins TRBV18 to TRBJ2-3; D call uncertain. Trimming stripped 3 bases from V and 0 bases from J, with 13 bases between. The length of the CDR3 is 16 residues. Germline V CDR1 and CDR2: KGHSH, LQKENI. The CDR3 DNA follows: TGTGCCAGCTCACCTAGTCGGGTGACTAGCACAGATACGCAGTATTTT. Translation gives CASSPSRVTSTDTQYF.

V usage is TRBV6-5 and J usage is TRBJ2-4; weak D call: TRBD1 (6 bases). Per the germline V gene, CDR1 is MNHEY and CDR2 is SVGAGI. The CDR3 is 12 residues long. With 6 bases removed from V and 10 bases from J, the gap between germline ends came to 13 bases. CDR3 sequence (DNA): TGTGCCAGCAGCCCCGGACAGTCAATTCAGTACTTC. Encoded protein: CASSPGQSIQYF.

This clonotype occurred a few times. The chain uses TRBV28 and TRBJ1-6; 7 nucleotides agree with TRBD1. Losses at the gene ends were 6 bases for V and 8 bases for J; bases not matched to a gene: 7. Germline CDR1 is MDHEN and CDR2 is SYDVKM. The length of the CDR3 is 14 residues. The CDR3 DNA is TGTGCCAGCAGCCGACGGGACAGTTATTCACCCCTCCACTTT. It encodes CASSRRDSYSPLHF.

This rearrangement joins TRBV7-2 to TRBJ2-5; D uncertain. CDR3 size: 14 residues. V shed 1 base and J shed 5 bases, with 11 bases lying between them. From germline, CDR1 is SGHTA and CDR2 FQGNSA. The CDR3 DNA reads TGTGCCAGCAGCTTAGGGGCAGGTTGGGAGACCCAGTACTTC. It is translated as CASSLGAGWETQYF.

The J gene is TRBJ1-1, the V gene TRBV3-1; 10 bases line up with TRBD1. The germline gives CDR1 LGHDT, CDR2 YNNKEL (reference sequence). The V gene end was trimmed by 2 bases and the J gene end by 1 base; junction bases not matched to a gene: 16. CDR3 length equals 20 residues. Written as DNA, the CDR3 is TGTGCCAGCAGCCAAATTGCGACCATGGGACAGGGGCTTGGGAACACTGAAGCTTTCTTT. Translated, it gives CASSQIATMGQGLGNTEAFF. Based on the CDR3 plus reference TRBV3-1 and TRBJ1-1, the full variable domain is DTAVSQTPKYLVTQMGNDKSIKCEQNLGHDTMYWYKQDSKKFLKIMFSYNNKELIINETVPNRFSPKSPDKAHLNLHINSLELGDSAVYFCASSQIATMGQGLGNTEAFFGQGTRLTVV.

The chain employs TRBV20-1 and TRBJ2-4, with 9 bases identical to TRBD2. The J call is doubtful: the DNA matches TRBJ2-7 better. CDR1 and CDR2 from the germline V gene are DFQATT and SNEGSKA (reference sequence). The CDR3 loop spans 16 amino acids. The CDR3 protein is CSARAHVAGVLYEQYF. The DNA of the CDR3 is TGCAGTGCTAGAGCCCACGTAGCGGGAGTTCTCTACGAGCAGTACTTC.

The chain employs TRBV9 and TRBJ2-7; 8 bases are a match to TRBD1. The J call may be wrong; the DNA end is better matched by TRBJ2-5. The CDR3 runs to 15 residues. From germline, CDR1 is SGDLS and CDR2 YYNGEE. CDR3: CASSVQGATSETQYF. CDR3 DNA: TGTGCCAGCAGCGTACAGGGGGCGACCTCAGAGACCCAGTACTTC.

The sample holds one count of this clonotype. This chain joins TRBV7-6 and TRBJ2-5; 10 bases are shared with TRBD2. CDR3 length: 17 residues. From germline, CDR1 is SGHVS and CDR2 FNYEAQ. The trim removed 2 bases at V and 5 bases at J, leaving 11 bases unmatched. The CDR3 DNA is TGTGCCAGCAGCTTAATTAGAGCGGGGGGGCCCGGGGAGACCCAGTACTTC. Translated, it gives CASSLIRAGGPGETQYF.

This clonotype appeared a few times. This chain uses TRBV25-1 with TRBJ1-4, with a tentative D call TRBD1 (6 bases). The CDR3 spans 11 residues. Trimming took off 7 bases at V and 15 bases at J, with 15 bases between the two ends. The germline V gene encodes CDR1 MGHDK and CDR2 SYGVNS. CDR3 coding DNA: TGTGCCAGCATGTCCAGGGGAGTAATGTTTTTT. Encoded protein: CASMSRGVMFF.

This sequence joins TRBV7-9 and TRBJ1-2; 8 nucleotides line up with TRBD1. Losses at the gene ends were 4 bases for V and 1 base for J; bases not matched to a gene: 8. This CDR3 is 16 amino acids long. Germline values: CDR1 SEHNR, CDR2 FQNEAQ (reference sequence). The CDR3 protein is CASSYTDRGINYGYTF. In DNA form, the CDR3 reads TGTGCCAGCAGCTATACTGACAGGGGCATTAACTATGGCTACACCTTC.